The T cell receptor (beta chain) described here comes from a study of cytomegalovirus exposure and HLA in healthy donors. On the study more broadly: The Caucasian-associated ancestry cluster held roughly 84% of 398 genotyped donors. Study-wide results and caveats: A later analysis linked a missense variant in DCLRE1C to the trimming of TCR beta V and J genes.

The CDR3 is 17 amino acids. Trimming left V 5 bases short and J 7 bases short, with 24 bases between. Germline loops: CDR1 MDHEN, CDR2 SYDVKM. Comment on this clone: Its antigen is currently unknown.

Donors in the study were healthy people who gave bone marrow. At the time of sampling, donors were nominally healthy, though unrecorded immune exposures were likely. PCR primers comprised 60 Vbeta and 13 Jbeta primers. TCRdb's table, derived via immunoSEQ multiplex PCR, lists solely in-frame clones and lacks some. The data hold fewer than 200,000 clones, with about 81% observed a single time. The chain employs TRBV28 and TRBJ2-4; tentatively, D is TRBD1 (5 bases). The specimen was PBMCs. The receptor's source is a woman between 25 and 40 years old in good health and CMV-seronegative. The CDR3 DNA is TGTGCCAGCAGTGCCCCGCGCCCGGGCAGGACATGGAACATTCAGTACTTC. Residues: CASSAPRPGRTWNIQYF. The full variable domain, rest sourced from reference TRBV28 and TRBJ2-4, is DVKVTQSSRYLVKRTGEKVFLECVQDMDHENMFWYRQDPGLGLRLIYFSYDVKMKEKGDIPEGYSVSREKKERFSLILESASTNQTSMYLCASSAPRPGRTWNIQYFGAGTRLSVL.